The 12 T cell receptor beta chains presented below share a single source sample, sequenced in a study of early T cells in non-severe SARS-CoV-2 infection (dated by TCRdb to the early 2020s). The library was built by means of 5' RACE. The sequencer listed for this sample is NextSeq 500. The raw public reads went through TCRdb reprocessing: fastp at Q25, MiXCR clone calling, in-frame beta chains kept. Rows are combined by CDR3 protein, so each entry shows the most common genes and DNA. Counted in this sample were roughly 120,000 distinct CDR3 sequences; more than 12% of them appeared once. The ten largest make up roughly 22% of the sample. The sample consisted of whole blood. These receptors were collected from an adult who was a healthcare worker with PCR-confirmed SARS-CoV-2 infection or an uninfected control (not recorded which).

A few counts support this clonotype. This rearrangement joins TRBV9 to TRBJ2-3; a possible D gene is TRBD1 (6 bases). There are 14 residues in the CDR3. V dropped 3 bases and J dropped 0 bases, with 8 bases sitting between them. Germline V gene sequence: CDR1 SGDLS, CDR2 YYNGEE. The CDR3, as DNA: TGTGCCAGCAGCGGGACAGATAGCACAGATACGCAGTATTTT. Amino acid sequence: CASSGTDSTDTQYF. The entire variable domain, with the rest obtained from reference TRBV9 and TRBJ2-3, is as follows: DSGVTQTPKHLITATGQRVTLRCSPRSGDLSVYWYQQSLDQGLQFLIQYYNGEERAKGNILERFSAQQFPDLHSELNLSSLELGDSALYFCASSGTDSTDTQYFGPGTRLTVL.

The rearrangement joins TRBV11-2 to TRBJ2-1; tentatively, D is TRBD2 (5 bases). V lost 0 bases and J lost 2, with 14 bases in between. The CDR3 is 17 residues long. Germline CDR1 SGHAT, CDR2 FQNNGV. Here the CDR3 DNA reads TGTGCCAGCAGCTTAGAGGCCGATTTGGAGGCCTACAATGAGCAGTTCTTC. Translating it yields CASSLEADLEAYNEQFF. Variable domain in full (rest from reference TRBV11-2 and TRBJ2-1): EAGVAQSPRYKIIEKRQSVAFWCNPISGHATLYWYQQILGQGPKLLIQFQNNGVVDDSQLPKDRFSAERLKGVDSTLKIQPAKLEDSAVYLCASSLEADLEAYNEQFFGPGTRLTVL.

Only a few counts were recorded for this clonotype. The CDR3 sequence: CASSLSLRDEQFF. In DNA form, the CDR3 reads TGTGCCAGCAGCTTAAGTCTTCGGGATGAGCAGTTCTTC. V usage is TRBV11-3 and J usage is TRBJ2-1; D remains ambiguous. Germline CDR1 reads SGHNT; CDR2 reads YENEEA. Deletions cut 2 bases from V and 8 bases from J, with 10 bases between. The CDR3 runs 13 residues.

This chain links TRBV7-2 with TRBJ1-2, with D unclear. Trimming cost V 3 bases and J 3 bases, with 11 bases left between them. From germline, CDR1 is SGHTA and CDR2 FQGNSA. This CDR3 is built from 14 residues. The CDR3 DNA is TGTGCCAGCAGCTTTACGGGTTATGACTATGGCTACACCTTC. Translated, it gives CASSFTGYDYGYTF. Supplemented by reference TRBV7-2 and TRBJ1-2, the full variable domain reads GAGVSQSPSNKVTEKGKDVELRCDPISGHTALYWYRQSLGQGLEFLIYFQGNSAPDKSGLPSDRFSAERTGGSVSTLTIQRTQQEDSAVYLCASSFTGYDYGYTFGSGTRLTVV.

This clonotype was counted many times. The CDR3 coding sequence is TGCAGTGCTGGCTACCCCGGGACTCTAGATACGCAGTATTTT. Translating it yields CSAGYPGTLDTQYF. This chain links TRBV20-1 with TRBJ2-3; tentative D call: TRBD2 (6 bases). CDR1 is DFQATT and CDR2 is SNEGSKA in the germline V gene (reference sequence). This CDR3 spans 14 amino acids. The V end lost 5 bases, the J end lost 5 bases, and 17 bases lay between the germline ends.

This chain links TRBV6-2 or TRBV6-3 with TRBJ1-1; no firm D call. This CDR3 is built from 13 residues. CDR1 is MNHEY and CDR2 is SVGEGT in the germline V gene. The ends were cut back, 2 bases at V and 4 bases at J, with 8 bases in the middle. CDR3 bases: TGTGCCAGCAGTTACAGGGAGTCCACTGAAGCTTTCTTT. This translates into CASSYRESTEAFF.

This clonotype was observed a few times. The chain is built from TRBV5-4 and TRBJ1-1, with D unresolved. The CDR3 extends over 13 amino acids. CDR1 is SGHNT and CDR2 is YYREEE in the germline V gene (reference sequence). With 4 bases removed from V and 7 bases from J, the gap between germline ends came to 14 bases. The CDR3 nucleotides are TGTGCCAGCAGCCTTATGCAGGAAATTGAAGCTTTCTTT. Protein product: CASSLMQEIEAFF.

This clonotype showed up just a few times. The rearrangement joins TRBV7-6 to TRBJ2-5, with TRBD1 matching 7 bases. The V and J ends lost 6 bases and 4 bases, in that order; junction bases with no gene match: 11. Germline loops: CDR1 SGHVS, CDR2 FNYEAQ. This CDR3 comprises 15 residues. CDR3 sequence: CASSQPTGVGETQYF. CDR3 DNA: TGTGCCAGCAGTCAACCCACAGGGGTCGGAGAGACCCAGTACTTC.

This clonotype was detected many times. V gene TRBV2 combines with J gene TRBJ1-6, with unresolved D. V lost 2 bases to trimming and J lost 1 base, with 9 bases between them. Germline lookup yields CDR1 SNHLY and CDR2 FYNNEI. The CDR3 covers 16 residues. CDR3 nucleotide sequence: TGTGCCAGCAGTGAATGGGGAGGTTCCTATAATTCACCCCTCCACTTT. Amino acid sequence: CASSEWGGSYNSPLHF.

This clonotype occurred a few times. The gene calls are TRBV6-1 and TRBJ2-7, with D perhaps TRBD1 or TRBD2 (6 bases each). Germline V lookup: CDR1 MNHNS, CDR2 SASEGT. This CDR3 spans 13 amino acids. The ends were cut back, 5 bases at V and 7 bases at J, with 15 bases in the middle. The CDR3 loop reads CASSTGAAGEQYF. DNA of the CDR3: TGTGCCAGCAGTACGGGGGCGGCGGGAGAGCAGTACTTC.

The V gene is TRBV29-1, the J gene TRBJ1-1; no definite D call. V was cut by 7 bases and J by 0 bases, with 6 bases left in between. Per the germline V gene, CDR1 is SQVTM and CDR2 is ANQGSEA. CDR3 length: 11 amino acids. CDR3 region: CSGLLNTEAFF. CDR3 nucleotide sequence: TGCAGCGGTCTGTTGAACACTGAAGCTTTCTTT.

This clonotype was seen only a few times. CDR3 sequence reads: CASKSIGYNEQFF. CDR3 nucleotide sequence: TGTGCCAGCAAGTCGATAGGTTACAATGAGCAGTTCTTC. The chain is built from TRBV6-1 and TRBJ2-1, with no clear D. Germline CDR1 is MNHNS and CDR2 is SASEGT. This CDR3 is built from 13 residues. Trimming stripped 7 bases from V and 4 bases from J, with 11 bases between.